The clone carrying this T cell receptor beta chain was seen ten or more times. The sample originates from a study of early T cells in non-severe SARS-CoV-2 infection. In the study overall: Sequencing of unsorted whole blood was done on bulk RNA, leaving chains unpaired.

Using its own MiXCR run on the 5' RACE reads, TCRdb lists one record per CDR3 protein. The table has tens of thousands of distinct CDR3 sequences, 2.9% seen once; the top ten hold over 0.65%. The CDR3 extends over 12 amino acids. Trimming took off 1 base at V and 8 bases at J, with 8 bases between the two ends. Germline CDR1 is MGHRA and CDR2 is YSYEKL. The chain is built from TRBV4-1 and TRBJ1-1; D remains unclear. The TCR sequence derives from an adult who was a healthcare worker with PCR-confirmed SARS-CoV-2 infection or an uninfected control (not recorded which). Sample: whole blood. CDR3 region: CASSQVYGEAFF. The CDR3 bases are TGCGCCAGCAGCCAAGTTTACGGAGAAGCTTTCTTT.